This TCR beta chain derives from a study of T-cell reconstitution after alpha-beta-depleted transplantation in children. This clonotype appeared a few times. Unique molecular identifiers were incorporated during preparation of the TCRbeta library. Using its own MiXCR run on the PCR reads, TCRdb lists one record per CDR3 protein. The table has just under 550,000 distinct CDR3 sequences, approximately 20% seen once; the top ten hold 3.3%. Germline CDR1 LGHDT, CDR2 YNNKEL (reference sequence). The CDR3 is 15 residues long. The ends were cut back, 4 bases at V and 0 bases at J, with 12 bases in the middle.

The chain uses TRBV3-1 and TRBJ1-1, with D maybe TRBD1 (5 bases). The sequencing here drew on PBMCs from the stem cell graft donor, taken from the stem cell graft. The receptor was derived from a human donor who donated a stem cell graft to a child with acute lymphoblastic leukemia. The CDR3 spells CASSPQLGLNTEAFF. The CDR3 DNA follows: TGTGCCAGCAGCCCACAATTGGGACTGAACACTGAAGCTTTCTTT.